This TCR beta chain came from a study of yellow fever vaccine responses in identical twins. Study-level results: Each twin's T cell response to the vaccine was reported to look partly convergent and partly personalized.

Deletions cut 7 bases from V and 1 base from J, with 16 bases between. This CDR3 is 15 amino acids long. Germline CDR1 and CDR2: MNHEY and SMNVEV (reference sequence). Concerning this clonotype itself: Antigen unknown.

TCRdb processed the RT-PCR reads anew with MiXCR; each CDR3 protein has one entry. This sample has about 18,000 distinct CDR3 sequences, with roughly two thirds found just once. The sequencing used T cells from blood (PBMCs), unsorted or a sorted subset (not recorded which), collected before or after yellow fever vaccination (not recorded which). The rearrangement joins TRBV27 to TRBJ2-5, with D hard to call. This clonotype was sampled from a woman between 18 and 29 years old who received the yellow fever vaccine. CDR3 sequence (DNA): TGTGCCAGCACCTCCCTAACAGAGATCCAAGAGACCCAGTACTTC. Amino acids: CASTSLTEIQETQYF.